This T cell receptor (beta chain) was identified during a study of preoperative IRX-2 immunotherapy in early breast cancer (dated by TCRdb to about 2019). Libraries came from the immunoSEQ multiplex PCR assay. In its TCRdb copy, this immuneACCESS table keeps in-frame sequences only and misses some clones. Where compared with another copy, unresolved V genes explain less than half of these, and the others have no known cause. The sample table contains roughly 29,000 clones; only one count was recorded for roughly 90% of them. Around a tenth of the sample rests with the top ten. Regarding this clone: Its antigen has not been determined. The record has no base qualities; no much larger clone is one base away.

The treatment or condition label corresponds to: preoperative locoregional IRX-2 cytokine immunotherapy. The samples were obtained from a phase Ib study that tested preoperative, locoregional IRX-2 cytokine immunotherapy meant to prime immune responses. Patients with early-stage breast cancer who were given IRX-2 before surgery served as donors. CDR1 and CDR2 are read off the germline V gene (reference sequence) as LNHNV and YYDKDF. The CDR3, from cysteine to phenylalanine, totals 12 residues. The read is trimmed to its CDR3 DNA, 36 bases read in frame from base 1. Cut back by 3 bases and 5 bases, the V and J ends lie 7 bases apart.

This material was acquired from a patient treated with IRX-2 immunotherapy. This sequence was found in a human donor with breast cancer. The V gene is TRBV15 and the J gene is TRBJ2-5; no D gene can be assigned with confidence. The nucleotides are TGTGCCACCAGCAGGCCCAGGGAGACCCAGTACTTC. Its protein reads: CATSRPRETQYF. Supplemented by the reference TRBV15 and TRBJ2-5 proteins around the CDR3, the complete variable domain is DAMVIQNPRYQVTQFGKPVTLSCSQTLNHNVMYWYQQKSSQAPKLLFHYYDKDFNNEADTPDNFQSRRPNTSFCFLDIRSPGLGDTAMYLCATSRPRETQYFGPGTRLLVL.